This T cell receptor beta chain is drawn from a study of blood T cells in healthy people across ages. The use of a sample-barcoded 5' primer and a J-beta primer mix characterized a second PCR of about 7 to 12 cycles. TCRdb recomputed calls from the 5' RACE reads with MiXCR, one row per CDR3 protein. The sample carries around 1.7 million distinct CDR3 sequences, roughly 27% recorded once. This clonotype was found a few times. From germline, CDR1 is MNHEY and CDR2 SVGAGI. The CDR3 has 16 residues. The rearrangement uses TRBV6-5 and TRBJ2-5; 7 positions agree with TRBD1. The DNA matches TRBJ2-7 better at its end, which makes the J call doubtful. The sequence derives from a young woman in good health. Specimen: blood. CDR3 sequence reads: CASSYSNLGTVCEQYF. The CDR3 coding sequence is TGTGCCAGCAGTTACTCGAATTTGGGGACAGTATGCGAGCAGTACTTC.